A single T cell receptor beta chain is shown here with its context. This entry belongs to a study of regulatory T cells in long-lasting Graves disease. The time point: persistent/refractory GD, antithyroid drugs over 5 years with positive TRAb. PBMC RNA served as the TCR library source. The authors built TCR beta libraries using iRepertoire HTBI primers and Arm-PCR of CDR3 regions. TCRdb analysed the multiplex PCR reads with MiXCR anew, one entry per CDR3 protein. The sample holds roughly 300,000 distinct CDR3 sequences, around 19% seen once. The V end lost 0 bases, the J end lost 9 bases, and 8 bases lay between the germline ends. Germline assignment: CDR1 KGHDR and CDR2 SFDVKD. This CDR3 has 13 residues.

The source is a female donor with Graves disease. The specimen was peripheral blood mononuclear cells (PBMCs), collected when the disease was refractory, from a patient treated with antithyroid drugs. The chain employs TRBV24-1 and TRBJ1-5, with a tentative D call TRBD1 (5 bases). CDR3 sequence reads: CATSDLLQGPQHF. In DNA form, the CDR3 reads TGTGCCACCAGTGATTTGCTCCAGGGGCCCCAGCATTTT.